These 18 T cell receptor beta chains were all obtained from the same sample, sequenced in a study of cytomegalovirus exposure and HLA in healthy donors. The PCR used 60 Vbeta and 13 Jbeta primers. Clones were read by immunoSEQ multiplex PCR, and TCRdb kept only the in-frame ones, dropping some. The data contain about 160,000 clones, around 84% of them singletons. Sequenced material: PBMCs. The source is a man aged 50-60 years in good health and CMV-seropositive.

This chain links TRBV19 with TRBJ2-5; 9 bases agree with TRBD1. The V gene's germline CDR1 is LNHDA and CDR2 SQIVND (reference sequence). This CDR3 comprises 14 residues. Trimming at V came to 4 bases and at J to 6 bases, leaving 6 bases not matched to a gene. CDR3 sequence (DNA): TGTGCCAGTAGTAGCGGACAGGGGAGACAGACCCAGTACTTC. Its protein product is CASSSGQGRQTQYF.

The CDR3 bases are TGTGCCAGCAGCTTAACAGGGGGCTACGATCAGCCCCAGCATTTT. Translation: CASSLTGGYDQPQHF. This chain uses TRBV7-9 with TRBJ1-5; 9 bases are a match to TRBD1. The trim removed 2 bases at V and 5 bases at J, leaving 4 bases unmatched. CDR1 is SEHNR and CDR2 is FQNEAQ in the germline V gene (reference sequence). There are 15 residues in the CDR3.

The chain links TRBV5-1 to TRBJ2-1; D is unclear. V was pared by 2 bases and J by 5 bases, with 8 bases between. Germline CDR1 reads SGHRS; CDR2 reads YFSETQ. This CDR3 is 13 amino acids long. CDR3 bases: TGCGCCAGCAGCTTAGGAACTAACAATGAGCAGTTCTTC. Its protein product is CASSLGTNNEQFF.

The chain has TRBV7-9 and TRBJ2-2; no clear D. CDR1 SEHNR and CDR2 FQNEAQ come from the germline V gene (reference sequence). There are 15 residues in the CDR3. Trimming stripped 1 base from V and 1 base from J, with 7 bases between. The CDR3 nucleotides read TGTGCCAGCAGCTTAGTTTCGTTGAACACCGGGGAGCTGTTTTTT. This translates into CASSLVSLNTGELFF. The variable domain in full, with the rest retrieved from reference TRBV7-9 and TRBJ2-2, is DTGVSQNPRHKITKRGQNVTFRCDPISEHNRLYWYRQTLGQGPEFLTYFQNEAQLEKSRLLSDRFSAERPKGSFSTLEIQRTEQGDSAMYLCASSLVSLNTGELFFGEGSRLTVL.

The chain recombines TRBV28 with TRBJ1-2; possible D gene TRBD1, 5 bases. The CDR3 sequence is 15 residues long. Per germline, CDR1 MDHEN and CDR2 SYDVKM. V dropped 6 bases and J dropped 4 bases, with 18 bases sitting between them. CDR3 nucleotides: TGTGCCAGCAGCCCGACAGTCCCAACCCCCTATGGCTACACCTTC. This codes for CASSPTVPTPYGYTF.

V and J are TRBV7-3 and TRBJ2-7; perhaps TRBD2 as D (5 bases). CDR3 length: 18 residues. From germline, CDR1 is SGHTA and CDR2 FQGTGA. V dropped 5 bases and J dropped 1 base, with 24 bases sitting between them. CDR3 in amino acids: CASSPIRKRMGFSYEQYV. CDR3 sequence (DNA): TGTGCCAGCAGCCCTATACGGAAGCGGATGGGGTTTTCCTACGAGCAGTACGTC.

The rearrangement joins TRBV11-2 to TRBJ2-7; possibly TRBD2 for D (5 bases). Germline CDR1 SGHAT, CDR2 FQNNGV. The CDR3 runs to 14 residues. The V gene lost 1 base and the J gene lost 3 bases, with 10 bases spanning the gap. CDR3 in DNA: TGTGCCAGCAGCTTAGGGACTGCCAACTACGAGCAGTACTTC. This translates into CASSLGTANYEQYF.

The chain is built from TRBV4-1 and TRBJ1-2, with 7 bases aligning to TRBD1. Looked up from germline, CDR1 is MGHRA and CDR2 is YSYEKL. Trimming took 3 bases from V and 7 from J; bases not matched to a gene: 11. The CDR3 length is 15 residues. Here the CDR3 DNA reads TGCGCCAGCAGCCAGGGTGACAGGGAAGCTGGTGGCTACACCTTC. It translates to CASSQGDREAGGYTF.

The rearrangement links TRBV10-2 to TRBJ2-7, with D maybe TRBD2 (7 bases). The V gene lost 8 bases and the J gene lost 2 bases, with 13 bases spanning the gap. Germline V gene lookup returns CDR1 WSHSY and CDR2 SAAADI. The CDR3 runs 13 residues. CDR3 nucleotide sequence: TGCGCCAGCGGGAGGGGGGGGGCCTACGAGCAGTACTTC. Protein sequence: CASGRGGAYEQYF.

The rearrangement links TRBV2 to TRBJ1-4, with a tentative D call TRBD1 (5 bases). V was cut by 7 bases and J by 0 bases, with 12 bases left in between. Germline V gives CDR1 SNHLY, CDR2 FYNNEI. This CDR3 is 15 amino acids long. As DNA, the CDR3 is TGTGCCAGCATAGGTCTGGACACAACTAATGAAAAACTGTTTTTT. This codes for CASIGLDTTNEKLFF.

The chain recombines TRBV2 with TRBJ2-1; D is uncertain. This CDR3 is built from 13 residues. CDR1 is SNHLY, CDR2 FYNNEI, per germline. V was clipped by 2 bases and J by 4 bases, with 6 bases between them. CDR3 DNA sequence: TGTGCCAGCAGTGAATCGGTGTACAATGAGCAGTTCTTC. Its translation: CASSESVYNEQFF.

V usage is TRBV13 and J usage is TRBJ2-1, with TRBD2 matching 7 bases. The CDR3 spans 14 residues. The germline V gene has CDR1 PRHDT and CDR2 FYEKMQ (reference sequence). Trimming at V came to 5 bases and at J to 5 bases, leaving 6 bases not matched to a gene. CDR3 nucleotide sequence: TGTGCCAGCAGCGGAGGACTAGACGACAATGAGCAGTTCTTC. The encoded protein is CASSGGLDDNEQFF.

The chain combines TRBV30 with TRBJ2-1, with D perhaps TRBD1 (6 bases). V lost 8 bases to trimming and J lost 0 bases, with 17 bases between them. Germline V CDR1 and CDR2: GTSNPN, SVGIG (reference sequence). This CDR3 is 15 amino acids long. CDR3 sequence: CAGKPGQYSYNEQFF. The DNA of the CDR3 is TGTGCCGGAAAACCGGGACAATACTCCTACAATGAGCAGTTCTTC.

This sequence joins TRBV6-5 and TRBJ2-7, with D possibly matching TRBD1 (6 bases). The CDR3 is 12 amino acids. Germline V gene data show CDR1 as MNHEY and CDR2 as SVGAGI. V lost 6 bases and J lost 3, with 9 bases in between. CDR3 region: CASRGQLYEQYV. For the CDR3, the DNA is TGTGCCAGCAGGGGACAACTCTACGAGCAGTACGTC.

The V gene is TRBV18, the J gene TRBJ2-1; a possible D gene is TRBD2 (6 bases). Between the trimmed V and J ends, which lost 8 bases and 5 bases, there was a span of 19 bases. The CDR3 is made up of 15 amino acids. Germline-derived CDR1 and CDR2 are KGHSH and LQKENI. CDR3 DNA sequence: TGTGCCAGCCAGCAGTTTGGGGGGTCGAACAATGAGCAGTTCTTC. Translated, it gives CASQQFGGSNNEQFF.

This clone was counted only a few times. The chain is built from TRBV2 and TRBJ2-3; 13 bases align to TRBD2. V shed 7 bases, J shed 6 bases, and the junction held 7 bases outside the gene matches. The CDR3 is 15 amino acids. The germline V gene has CDR1 SNHLY and CDR2 FYNNEI. CDR3 nucleotide sequence: TGTGCCAGCAAGGAACTAGCGGGGGGGCGGGATACGCAGTATTTT. It specifies CASKELAGGRDTQYF.

This sequence joins TRBV10-3 and TRBJ2-5; 7 positions match TRBD1. The CDR3 has 14 residues. Per germline, CDR1 ENHRY and CDR2 SYGVKD. The junction had 8 bases not matched to a gene; V was cut back by 6 bases and J by 4 bases. In DNA, the CDR3 is TGTGCCATCAGCGAACCGACAGGGTTAGAGACCCAGTACTTC. Translation: CAISEPTGLETQYF.

The chain couples TRBV18 to TRBJ1-2, with 8 bases that match TRBD1. Per germline, CDR1 KGHSH and CDR2 LQKENI. The CDR3 totals 14 residues. V lost 5 bases and J lost 3; bases outside the gene matches: 5. The CDR3 nucleotides read TGTGCCAGCTCAACGACAGGGGTGGACTATGGCTACACCTTC. Translating it yields CASSTTGVDYGYTF. The full variable domain, its missing parts supplied by reference TRBV18 and TRBJ1-2, is NAGVMQNPRHLVRRRGQEARLRCSPMKGHSHVYWYRQLPEEGLKFMVYLQKENIIDESGMPKERFSAEFPKEGPSILRIQQVVRGDSAAYFCASSTTGVDYGYTFGSGTRLTVV.